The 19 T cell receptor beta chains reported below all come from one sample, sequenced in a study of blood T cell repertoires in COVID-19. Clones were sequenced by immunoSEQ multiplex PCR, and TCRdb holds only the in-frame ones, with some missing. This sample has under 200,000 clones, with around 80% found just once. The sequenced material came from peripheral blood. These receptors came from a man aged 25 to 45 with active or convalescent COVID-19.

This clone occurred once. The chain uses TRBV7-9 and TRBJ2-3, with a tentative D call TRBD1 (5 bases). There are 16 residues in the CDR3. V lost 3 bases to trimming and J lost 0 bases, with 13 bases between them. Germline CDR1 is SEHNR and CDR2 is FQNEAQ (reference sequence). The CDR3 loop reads CASSLGLIPSTDTQYF. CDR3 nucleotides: TGTGCCAGCAGCTTGGGGCTGATCCCTAGCACAGATACGCAGTATTTT.

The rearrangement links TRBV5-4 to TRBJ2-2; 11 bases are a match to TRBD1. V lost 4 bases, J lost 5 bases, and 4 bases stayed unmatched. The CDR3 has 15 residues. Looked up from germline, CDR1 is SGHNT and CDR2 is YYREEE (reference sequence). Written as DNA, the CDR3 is TGTGCCAGCAGCCCCGGGACAGGGGGAACCGGGGAGCTGTTTTTT. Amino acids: CASSPGTGGTGELFF. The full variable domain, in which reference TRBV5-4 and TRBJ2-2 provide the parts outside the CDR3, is ETGVTQSPTHLIKTRGQQVTLRCSSQSGHNTVSWYQQALGQGPQFIFQYYREEENGRGNFPPRFSGLQFPNYSSELNVNALELDDSALYLCASSPGTGGTGELFFGEGSRLTVL.

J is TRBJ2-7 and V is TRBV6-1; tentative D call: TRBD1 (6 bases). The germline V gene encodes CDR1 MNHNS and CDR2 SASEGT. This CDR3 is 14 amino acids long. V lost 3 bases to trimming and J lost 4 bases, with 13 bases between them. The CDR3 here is CASSDTSGAYEQYF. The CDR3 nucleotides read TGTGCCAGCAGTGACACATCAGGGGCTTACGAGCAGTACTTC.

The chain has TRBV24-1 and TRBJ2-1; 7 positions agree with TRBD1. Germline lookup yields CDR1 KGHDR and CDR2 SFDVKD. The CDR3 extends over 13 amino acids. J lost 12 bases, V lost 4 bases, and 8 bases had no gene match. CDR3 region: CATSDPYRGGQFF. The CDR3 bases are TGTGCCACCAGTGACCCCTACAGGGGTGGGCAGTTCTTC.

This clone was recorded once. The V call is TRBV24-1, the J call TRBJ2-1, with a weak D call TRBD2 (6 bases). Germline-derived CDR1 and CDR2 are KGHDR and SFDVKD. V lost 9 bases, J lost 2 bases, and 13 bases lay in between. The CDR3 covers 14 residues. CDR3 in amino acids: CATSRRGTYNEQFF. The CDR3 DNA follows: TGTGCCACCTCTCGGCGGGGAACCTACAATGAGCAGTTCTTC.

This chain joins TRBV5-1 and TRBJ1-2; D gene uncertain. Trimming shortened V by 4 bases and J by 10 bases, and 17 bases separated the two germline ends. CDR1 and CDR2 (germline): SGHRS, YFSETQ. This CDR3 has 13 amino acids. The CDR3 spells CASSLGRAGDYTF. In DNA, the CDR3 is TGCGCCAGCAGCCTCGGACGGGCCGGGGACTACACCTTC. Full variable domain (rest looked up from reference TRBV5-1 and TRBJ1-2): KAGVTQTPRYLIKTRGQQVTLSCSPISGHRSVSWYQQTPGQGLQFLFEYFSETQRNKGNFPGRFSGRQFSNSRSEMNVSTLELGDSALYLCASSLGRAGDYTFGSGTRLTVV.

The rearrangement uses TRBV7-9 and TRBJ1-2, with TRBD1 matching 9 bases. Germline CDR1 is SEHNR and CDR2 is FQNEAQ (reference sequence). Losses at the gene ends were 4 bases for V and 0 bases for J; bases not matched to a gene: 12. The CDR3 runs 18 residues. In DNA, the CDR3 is TGTGCCAGCAGCTCCCCCGGGGACAGGGAAGGTCCTAACTATGGCTACACCTTC. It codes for CASSSPGDREGPNYGYTF.

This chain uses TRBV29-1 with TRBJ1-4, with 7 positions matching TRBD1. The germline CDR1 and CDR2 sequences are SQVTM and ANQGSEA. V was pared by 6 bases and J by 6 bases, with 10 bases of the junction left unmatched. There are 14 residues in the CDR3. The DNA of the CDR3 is TGCAGCGTGGCCAGTACAGGGGTGGATGAAAAACTGTTTTTT. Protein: CSVASTGVDEKLFF.

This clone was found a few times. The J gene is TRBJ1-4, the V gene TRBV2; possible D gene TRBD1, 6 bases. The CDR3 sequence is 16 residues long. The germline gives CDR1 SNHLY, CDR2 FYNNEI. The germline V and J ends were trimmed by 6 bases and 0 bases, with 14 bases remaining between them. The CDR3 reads CASSGTNRATNEKLFF. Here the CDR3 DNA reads TGTGCCAGCAGCGGGACTAACAGGGCAACTAATGAAAAACTGTTTTTT.

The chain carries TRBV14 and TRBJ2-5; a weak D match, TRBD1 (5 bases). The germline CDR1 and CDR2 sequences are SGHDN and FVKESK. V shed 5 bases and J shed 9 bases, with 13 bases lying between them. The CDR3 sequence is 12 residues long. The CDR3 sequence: CASSGSDIAQYF. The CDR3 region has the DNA TGTGCCAGCAGCGGATCGGACATAGCCCAGTACTTC.

The CDR3 region is CASSQVTGSSDTQYF. The CDR3, as DNA: TGTGCCAGCAGCCAAGTAACAGGGTCCTCCGATACGCAGTATTTT. V gene TRBV3-1 (or the pseudogene TRBV3-2) combines with J gene TRBJ2-3; maybe TRBD1 (6 bases). Germline loops: CDR1 LGHDT, CDR2 YNNKEL (reference sequence). Trimming removed 1 base from V and 6 bases from J, with 14 bases in between. This CDR3 has 15 amino acids.

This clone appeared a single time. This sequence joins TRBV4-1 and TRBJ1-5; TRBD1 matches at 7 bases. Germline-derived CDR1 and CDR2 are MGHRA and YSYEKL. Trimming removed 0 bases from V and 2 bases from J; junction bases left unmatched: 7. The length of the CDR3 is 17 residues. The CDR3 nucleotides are TGCGCCAGCAGCCAAGACTTAATCGGACAGGGCAATCAGCCCCAGCATTTT. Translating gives CASSQDLIGQGNQPQHF.

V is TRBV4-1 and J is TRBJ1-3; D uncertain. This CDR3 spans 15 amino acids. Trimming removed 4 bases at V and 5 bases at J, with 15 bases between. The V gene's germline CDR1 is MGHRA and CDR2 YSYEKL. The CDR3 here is CASSPRADQRNTIYF. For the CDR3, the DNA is TGCGCCAGCAGCCCCCGAGCGGATCAGAGAAACACCATATATTTT.

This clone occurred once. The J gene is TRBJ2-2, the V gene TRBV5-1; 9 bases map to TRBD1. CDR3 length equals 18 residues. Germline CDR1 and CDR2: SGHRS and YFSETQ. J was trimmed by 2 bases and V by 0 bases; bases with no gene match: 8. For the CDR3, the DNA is TGCGCCAGCAGCTTGGTGGGACAGGGCGGACCTAACACCGGGGAGCTGTTTTTT. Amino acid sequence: CASSLVGQGGPNTGELFF.

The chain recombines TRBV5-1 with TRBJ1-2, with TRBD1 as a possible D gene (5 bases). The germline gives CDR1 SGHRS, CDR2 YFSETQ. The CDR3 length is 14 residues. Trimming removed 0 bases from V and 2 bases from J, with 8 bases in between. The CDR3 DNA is TGCGCCAGCAGCTTGGCCGGGGGGAACTATGGCTACACCTTC. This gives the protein CASSLAGGNYGYTF. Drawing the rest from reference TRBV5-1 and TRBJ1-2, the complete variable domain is KAGVTQTPRYLIKTRGQQVTLSCSPISGHRSVSWYQQTPGQGLQFLFEYFSETQRNKGNFPGRFSGRQFSNSRSEMNVSTLELGDSALYLCASSLAGGNYGYTFGSGTRLTVV.

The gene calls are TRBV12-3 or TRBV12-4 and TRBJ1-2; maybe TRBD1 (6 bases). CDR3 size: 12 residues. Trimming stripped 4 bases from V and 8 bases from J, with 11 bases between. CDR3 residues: CASSSTGLGYTF. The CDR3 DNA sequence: TGTGCCAGCAGTTCCACAGGGCTCGGCTACACCTTC.

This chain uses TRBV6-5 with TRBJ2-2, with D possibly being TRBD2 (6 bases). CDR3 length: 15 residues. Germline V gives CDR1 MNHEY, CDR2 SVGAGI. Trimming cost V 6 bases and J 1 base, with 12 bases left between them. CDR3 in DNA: TGTGCCAGCAGATCGGGACTCTTGAACACCGGGGAGCTGTTTTTT. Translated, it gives CASRSGLLNTGELFF.

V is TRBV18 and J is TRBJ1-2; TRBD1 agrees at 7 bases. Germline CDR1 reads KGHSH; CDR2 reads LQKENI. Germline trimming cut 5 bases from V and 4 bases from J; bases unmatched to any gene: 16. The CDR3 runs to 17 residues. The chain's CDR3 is CASSEGAGGPTSYGYTF. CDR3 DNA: TGTGCCAGCTCAGAAGGGGCAGGGGGACCCACCTCCTATGGCTACACCTTC.

CDR3 residues: CASSQGLYYEQYF. The CDR3 bases are TGTGCCAGCAGCCAGGGACTTTACTACGAGCAGTACTTC. The chain recombines TRBV5-4 with TRBJ2-7; TRBD2 is a possible D gene (6 bases). V lost 4 bases, J lost 3 bases, and 11 bases lay in between. This CDR3 spans 13 amino acids. Germline CDR1 and CDR2: SGHNT and YYREEE (reference sequence).